This TCR beta chain derives from a study of blood T cells in healthy people across ages. Study-wide findings and caveats: The fall in TCR beta diversity per million T cells was roughly linear with age. Among long-lived donors, naive CD4+ cells were more numerous and diversity higher than in aged donors.

Concerning this clonotype: The target antigen is unknown.

V dropped 5 bases and J dropped 5 bases, with 19 bases sitting between them. The germline gives CDR1 SGHTA, CDR2 FQGNSA. There are 15 residues in the CDR3. A second roughly 6 to 12 cycle PCR used barcoded and J-beta primers. TCRdb passed the 5' RACE reads through MiXCR, listing each CDR3 protein once. The table lists 790,000 or so distinct CDR3 sequences, about half of them singletons. The origin of this receptor is a man older than 75 in good health. The rearrangement links TRBV7-2 to TRBJ2-7; tentative D call: TRBD2 (7 bases). Sample: blood. Here the CDR3 DNA reads TGTGCCAGCAGCCCCGATAGGGGAGGGGGGGACGAGCAGTACTTC. Amino acid sequence: CASSPDRGGGDEQYF. The whole variable domain, filled in from reference TRBV7-2 and TRBJ2-7, reads GAGVSQSPSNKVTEKGKDVELRCDPISGHTALYWYRQSLGQGLEFLIYFQGNSAPDKSGLPSDRFSAERTGGSVSTLTIQRTQQEDSAVYLCASSPDRGGGDEQYFGPGTRLTVT.